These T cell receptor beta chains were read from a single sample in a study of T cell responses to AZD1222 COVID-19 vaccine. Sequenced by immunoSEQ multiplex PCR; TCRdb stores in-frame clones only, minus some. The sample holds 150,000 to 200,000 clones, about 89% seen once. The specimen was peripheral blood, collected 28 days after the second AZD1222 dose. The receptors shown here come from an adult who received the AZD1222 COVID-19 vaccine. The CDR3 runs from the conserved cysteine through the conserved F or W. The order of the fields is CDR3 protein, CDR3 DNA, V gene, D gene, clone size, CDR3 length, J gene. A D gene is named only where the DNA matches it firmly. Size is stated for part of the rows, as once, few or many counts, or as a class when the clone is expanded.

CDR3 protein: CATSSRSGRASDTQYF; CDR3 DNA: TGTGCCACCAGCAGTCGTAGCGGGAGGGCCTCAGATACGCAGTATTTT; V gene: TRBV15; D gene: TRBD2; clone size: -; CDR3 length: 16; J gene: TRBJ2-3
CDR3 protein: CASSRRPGLEDGSYEQYF; CDR3 DNA: TGTGCCAGCAGCCGCCGCCCGGGACTAGAAGATGGGTCCTACGAGCAGTACTTC; V gene: TRBV5-6; D gene: TRBD2; clone size: -; CDR3 length: 18; J gene: TRBJ2-7
CDR3 protein: CASIRTHGGGTEAFF; CDR3 DNA: TGTGCCAGTATCCGGACGCACGGGGGGGGCACTGAAGCTTTCTTT; V gene: TRBV19; D gene: -; clone size: -; CDR3 length: 15; J gene: TRBJ1-1
CDR3 protein: CASSPRPGTSGANEQFF; CDR3 DNA: TGTGCCAGCTCACCACGCCCGGGGACTAGCGGGGCCAATGAGCAGTTCTTC; V gene: TRBV18; D gene: TRBD2; clone size: -; CDR3 length: 17; J gene: TRBJ2-1
CDR3 protein: CASSQDSPNNEQFF; CDR3 DNA: TGCGCCAGCAGCCAAGATAGTCCCAACAATGAGCAGTTCTTC; V gene: TRBV4-1; D gene: -; clone size: -; CDR3 length: 14; J gene: TRBJ2-1
CDR3 protein: CASSVRLAGGRNEQFF; CDR3 DNA: TGTGCCAGCAGCGTACGACTAGCGGGAGGGCGGAATGAGCAGTTCTTC; V gene: TRBV11-2; D gene: TRBD2; clone size: once; CDR3 length: 16; J gene: TRBJ2-1
CDR3 protein: CASSENRRLAEETQYF; CDR3 DNA: TGTGCCAGCAGTGAAAATCGGAGACTAGCGGAAGAGACCCAGTACTTC; V gene: TRBV6-1; D gene: TRBD2; clone size: -; CDR3 length: 16; J gene: TRBJ2-5
CDR3 protein: CASSESAEGQQFF; CDR3 DNA: TGCGCCAGCAGTGAGTCGGCGGAGGGACAGCAGTTCTTC; V gene: TRBV10-1; D gene: -; clone size: -; CDR3 length: 13; J gene: TRBJ2-1
CDR3 protein: CASSKQGLSNQPQHF; CDR3 DNA: TGTGCCAGCAGTAAACAGGGCCTAAGCAATCAGCCCCAGCATTTT; V gene: TRBV27; D gene: -; clone size: -; CDR3 length: 15; J gene: TRBJ1-5
CDR3 protein: CATGYGRTEPGQGDSDTQYF; CDR3 DNA: TGTGCCACCGGGTACGGACGCACCGAGCCCGGACAGGGGGACTCAGATACGCAGTATTTT; V gene: TRBV15; D gene: TRBD1; clone size: -; CDR3 length: 20; J gene: TRBJ2-3
CDR3 protein: CATSDGSGAGANEQFF; CDR3 DNA: TGTGCCACCAGTGATGGTTCCGGGGCCGGGGCCAATGAGCAGTTCTTC; V gene: TRBV24-1; D gene: -; clone size: -; CDR3 length: 16; J gene: TRBJ2-1
CDR3 protein: CASSGTQGGVSYEQYF; CDR3 DNA: TGTGCCAGCAGTGGGACCCAGGGTGGGGTATCCTACGAGCAGTACTTC; V gene: TRBV6-1; D gene: -; clone size: few; CDR3 length: 16; J gene: TRBJ2-7
CDR3 protein: CASSLYSSYNEQFF; CDR3 DNA: TGTGCCAGCAGTTTATACAGCTCCTACAATGAGCAGTTCTTC; V gene: TRBV27; D gene: -; clone size: -; CDR3 length: 14; J gene: TRBJ2-1
CDR3 protein: CASSSQTGGNQPQHF; CDR3 DNA: TGTGCCAGCTCATCGCAGACAGGTGGCAATCAGCCCCAGCATTTT; V gene: TRBV18; D gene: -; clone size: -; CDR3 length: 15; J gene: TRBJ1-5
CDR3 protein: CSVRTLVTDTQYF; CDR3 DNA: TGCAGCGTCCGGACACTAGTTACAGATACGCAGTATTTT; V gene: TRBV29-1; D gene: -; clone size: -; CDR3 length: 13; J gene: TRBJ2-3
CDR3 protein: CASTLGDPPQQPQHF; CDR3 DNA: TGTGCCAGCACACTGGGGGACCCGCCTCAACAGCCCCAGCATTTT; V gene: TRBV6-4; D gene: -; clone size: -; CDR3 length: 15; J gene: TRBJ1-5
CDR3 protein: CASSQDLGRDTIYF; CDR3 DNA: TGTGCCAGCAGCCAAGATCTGGGACGGGACACCATATATTTT; V gene: TRBV4-2; D gene: -; clone size: -; CDR3 length: 14; J gene: TRBJ1-3
CDR3 protein: CASSGGTSNQETQYF; CDR3 DNA: TGCGCCAGCAGCGGCGGGACTAGCAACCAAGAGACCCAGTACTTC; V gene: TRBV5-1; D gene: TRBD2; clone size: -; CDR3 length: 15; J gene: TRBJ2-5
CDR3 protein: CASSLRQLPNYGYTF; CDR3 DNA: TGTGCCAGCAGCTTGCGACAGCTACCTAACTATGGCTACACCTTC; V gene: TRBV3-1/TRBV3-2; D gene: -; clone size: few; CDR3 length: 15; J gene: TRBJ1-2
CDR3 protein: CASSGTEDYGYTF; CDR3 DNA: TGTGCCAGCAGTGGGACAGAGGACTATGGCTACACCTTC; V gene: TRBV6-2/TRBV6-3; D gene: TRBD1; clone size: few; CDR3 length: 13; J gene: TRBJ1-2
CDR3 protein: CASSQGGSPLHF; CDR3 DNA: TGTGCCAGCAGCCAAGGAGGTTCGCCCCTCCACTTT; V gene: TRBV3-1/TRBV3-2; D gene: -; clone size: -; CDR3 length: 12; J gene: TRBJ1-6
CDR3 protein: CASSLGGMGDDTEAFF; CDR3 DNA: TGTGCCAGCAGCTTAGGAGGGATGGGGGACGACACTGAAGCTTTCTTT; V gene: TRBV7-3; D gene: -; clone size: -; CDR3 length: 16; J gene: TRBJ1-1
CDR3 protein: CASSSGGYSNQPQHF; CDR3 DNA: TGTGCCAGCAGCTCCGGGGGTTATAGCAATCAGCCCCAGCATTTT; V gene: TRBV7-9; D gene: -; clone size: -; CDR3 length: 15; J gene: TRBJ1-5
CDR3 protein: CASSSRRAVGSYNSPLHF; CDR3 DNA: TGTGCCAGTAGTAGTCGGAGGGCCGTGGGCTCCTATAATTCACCCCTCCACTTT; V gene: TRBV19; D gene: -; clone size: -; CDR3 length: 18; J gene: TRBJ1-6
CDR3 protein: CASSFGGSYEQFF; CDR3 DNA: TGTGCCAGCAGCTTCGGGGGTAGCTATGAGCAGTTCTTC; V gene: TRBV7-3; D gene: -; clone size: -; CDR3 length: 13; J gene: TRBJ2-1
CDR3 protein: CASNVRDSIFTEAFF; CDR3 DNA: TGTGCCAGTAACGTCCGGGACTCGATTTTCACTGAAGCTTTCTTT; V gene: TRBV19; D gene: -; clone size: -; CDR3 length: 15; J gene: TRBJ1-1